Below, 15 T cell receptor beta chains from the same sample are listed, as sequenced in a study of control samples from healthy donors and cancer patients. Some clones are missing from TCRdb's copy, which holds only in-frame ones; the method was immunoSEQ multiplex PCR. The sample consists of roughly 120,000 clones, 75% to 90% of them appearing once. Sequenced: blood. These receptors were collected from a woman aged 45 to 65 in good health.

The chain is built from TRBV21-1 and TRBJ2-3; the table calls TRBD2, which could not be checked here. TRBV21-1 is recorded as a pseudogene. The CDR3 consists of 22 residues. The CDR3 sequence: CASSNAGAVRLAGGPSGDTQYF. CDR3 DNA sequence: TGTGCCAGCAGCAACGCAGGGGCGGTAAGACTAGCGGGAGGGCCTTCAGGAGATACGCAGTATTTT.

This chain joins TRBV7-2 and TRBJ2-1, with TRBD2 matching 8 bases. The CDR3 runs to 15 residues. The V gene end was trimmed by 3 bases and the J gene end by 2 bases; junction bases not matched to a gene: 3. CDR1 and CDR2 (germline): SGHTA, FQGNSA. CDR3 region: CASSFLLAAYNEQFF. CDR3 DNA: TGTGCCAGCAGCTTCCTACTAGCGGCCTACAATGAGCAGTTCTTC.

V gene TRBV7-2 combines with J gene TRBJ2-7, with D unclear. The CDR3 has 14 residues. Germline V gene sequence: CDR1 SGHTA, CDR2 FQGNSA. The V and J ends lost 3 bases and 10 bases respectively, with 19 bases between them. CDR3 DNA: TGTGCCAGCAGCTTCGCCCTCTCCCAGGTACGCCAGTACGTC. Protein sequence: CASSFALSQVRQYV.

The chain uses TRBV19 and TRBJ2-1; D unresolved. The germline gives CDR1 LNHDA, CDR2 SQIVND (reference sequence). V shed 0 bases and J shed 1 base, with 13 bases lying between them. The CDR3 sequence is 17 residues long. CDR3 DNA sequence: TGTGCCAGTAGTATAGATCATTCGTGGGCGTCCTACAATGAGCAGTTCTTC. It encodes CASSIDHSWASYNEQFF.

The V gene is TRBV18, the J gene TRBJ1-6, with 7 nucleotides matching TRBD1. V shed 4 bases, J shed 9 bases, and the junction held 6 bases outside the gene matches. Germline V gene sequence: CDR1 KGHSH, CDR2 LQKENI. There are 14 residues in the CDR3. The chain's CDR3 is CASSLDRVGSPLHF. For the CDR3, the DNA is TGTGCCAGCTCACTCGACAGGGTTGGTTCACCCCTCCACTTT. The whole variable domain, remainder taken from reference TRBV18 and TRBJ1-6, is NAGVMQNPRHLVRRRGQEARLRCSPMKGHSHVYWYRQLPEEGLKFMVYLQKENIIDESGMPKERFSAEFPKEGPSILRIQQVVRGDSAAYFCASSLDRVGSPLHFGNGTRLTVT.

The V gene is TRBV4-3, the J gene TRBJ2-6; unclear D gene. CDR1 LGHNA and CDR2 YSLEER come from the germline V gene. This CDR3 has 18 residues. V lost 0 bases to trimming and J lost 0 bases, with 12 bases between them. The CDR3 reads CASSQDRPAPSGANVLTF. CDR3 DNA: TGCGCCAGCAGCCAAGATCGGCCAGCCCCCTCTGGGGCCAACGTCCTGACTTTC.

This clone was recorded a few times. This chain connects TRBV18 to TRBJ2-2; TRBD1 is a possible D gene (6 bases). Trimming shortened V by 3 bases and J by 3 bases, and 11 bases separated the two germline ends. CDR1 is KGHSH, CDR2 LQKENI, per germline. This CDR3 spans 15 amino acids. CDR3 sequence reads: CASSPKQGYTGELFF. In DNA form, the CDR3 reads TGTGCCAGCTCACCTAAACAGGGATACACCGGGGAGCTGTTTTTT.

This chain joins TRBV7-2 and TRBJ2-3; the D gene is possibly TRBD2 (6 bases). V was pared by 1 base and J by 2 bases, with 16 bases between. From germline, CDR1 is SGHTA and CDR2 FQGNSA. There are 17 residues in the CDR3. CDR3: CASSLETLAGSTDTQYF. The CDR3 DNA reads as TGTGCCAGCAGCTTAGAAACACTAGCAGGGTCCACAGATACGCAGTATTTT.

The rearrangement uses TRBV7-9 and TRBJ2-2, with TRBD1 matching over 7 bases. In germline, CDR1 is SEHNR, CDR2 FQNEAQ (reference sequence). The CDR3 is 13 residues long. Trimming took 6 bases from V and 3 from J; bases not matched to a gene: 1. The CDR3 protein is CASRQGDTGELFF. The CDR3 DNA sequence: TGTGCCAGCAGGCAGGGGGACACCGGGGAGCTGTTTTTT.

The chain recombines TRBV3-1 (or the pseudogene TRBV3-2) with TRBJ1-5; no clear D gene. CDR3 length: 13 amino acids. The germline CDR1 and CDR2 sequences are LGHDT and YNNKEL (reference sequence). Trimming cost V 3 bases and J 4 bases, with 7 bases left between them. CDR3 sequence: CASSQFGNQPQHF. CDR3 DNA: TGTGCCAGCAGCCAGTTCGGGAATCAGCCCCAGCATTTT.

As for this clone: The sample holds other DNA sequences that translate to the same CDR3. V and J are TRBV6-5 and TRBJ1-1, with D perhaps matching TRBD1 (5 bases). CDR3 length: 12 amino acids. Per the germline V gene, CDR1 is MNHEY and CDR2 is SVGAGI. The V gene lost 0 bases and the J gene lost 6 bases, with 5 bases spanning the gap. The CDR3 here is CASSYSGAEAFF. The CDR3 DNA sequence: TGTGCCAGCAGTTACTCAGGGGCTGAAGCTTTCTTT.

The V gene is TRBV7-9, the J gene TRBJ2-2; 8 bases line up with TRBD1. Germline V lookup: CDR1 SEHNR, CDR2 FQNEAQ (reference sequence). Trimming at V came to 5 bases and at J to 5 bases, leaving 7 bases not matched to a gene. The CDR3 consists of 15 residues. The CDR3 coding sequence is TGTGCCAGCAGCACGACCGGGACAGGAACCGGGGAGCTGTTTTTT. As protein: CASSTTGTGTGELFF.

This chain joins TRBV11-2 and TRBJ2-7, with D perhaps matching TRBD1 (6 bases). V lost 6 bases, J lost 3 bases, and 9 bases lay in between. CDR3 length equals 12 residues. The germline V gene has CDR1 SGHAT and CDR2 FQNNGV. CDR3 protein: CASSNRDYEQYV. In nucleotides, the CDR3 is TGTGCCAGCAGTAACAGGGACTACGAGCAGTACGTC.

The rearrangement joins TRBV6-5 to TRBJ1-2; D is possibly TRBD1 (6 bases). Germline V lookup: CDR1 MNHEY, CDR2 SVGAGI. The germline V and J ends were trimmed by 6 bases and 3 bases, with 17 bases remaining between them. This CDR3 contains 15 residues. For the CDR3, the DNA is TGTGCCAGCAGGGGGCGGGGGACAATACACTATGGCTACACCTTC. Its protein is CASRGRGTIHYGYTF.

This chain connects TRBV12-5 to TRBJ2-1, with 7 bases identical to TRBD2. Germline V lookup: CDR1 LGHNT, CDR2 FRNRAP. Germline trimming cut 7 bases from V and 0 bases from J; bases unmatched to any gene: 15. The CDR3 is made up of 18 amino acids. The CDR3 nucleotides read TGTGCTAGTGCCCCCGGACGGACTAGTTCCCCCTCCTACAATGAGCAGTTCTTC. This codes for CASAPGRTSSPSYNEQFF.